These 5 T cell receptor beta chains were all obtained from the same sample, sequenced in a study of T cell responses to AZD1222 COVID-19 vaccine. Clones were read by immunoSEQ multiplex PCR, and TCRdb kept only the in-frame ones, dropping some. The sample carries 120,000 to 150,000 clones, 88% recorded once. The sample consisted of peripheral blood, taken 28 days after the second dose of the MenACWY control vaccine. The receptors here all came from an adult who received the MenACWY meningococcal vaccine as a control.

This chain uses TRBV11-3 with TRBJ2-7, with 7 bases fitting TRBD1. There are 17 residues in the CDR3. Germline CDR1 and CDR2: SGHNT and YENEEA. Losses at the gene ends were 1 base for V and 3 bases for J; bases not matched to a gene: 12. The CDR3 sequence: CASSLAFGTVGYYEQYF. For the CDR3, the DNA is TGTGCCAGCAGCTTAGCTTTCGGGACAGTGGGGTACTACGAGCAGTACTTC.

This rearrangement joins TRBV27 to TRBJ1-2; D is possibly TRBD1 (6 bases). Germline CDR1 and CDR2: MNHEY and SMNVEV (reference sequence). This CDR3 contains 17 residues. V lost 2 bases and J 6 bases, leaving 22 bases between the germline ends. The CDR3 sequence is CASSLRHRSGVRHGYTF. As DNA, the CDR3 is TGTGCCAGCAGTTTACGCCACAGATCAGGGGTTAGGCATGGCTACACCTTC.

CDR3 amino acids: CASSPNRGYEQYF. In DNA form, the CDR3 reads TGTGCCAGCTCACCAAACAGGGGGTACGAGCAGTACTTC. The V and J genes are TRBV18 and TRBJ2-7, with 8 bases matching TRBD1. This CDR3 is 13 amino acids long. Germline trimming cut 2 bases from V and 4 bases from J; bases unmatched to any gene: 1. CDR1 and CDR2 from the germline V gene are KGHSH and LQKENI. The whole variable domain, remainder taken from reference TRBV18 and TRBJ2-7, is NAGVMQNPRHLVRRRGQEARLRCSPMKGHSHVYWYRQLPEEGLKFMVYLQKENIIDESGMPKERFSAEFPKEGPSILRIQQVVRGDSAAYFCASSPNRGYEQYFGPGTRLTVT.

This rearrangement joins TRBV20-1 to TRBJ1-4; D is perhaps TRBD1 (5 bases). V lost 4 bases and J lost 6, with 9 bases in between. This CDR3 is 12 amino acids long. CDR1 is DFQATT, CDR2 SNEGSKA, per germline (reference sequence). CDR3 in amino acids: CSAIEGDEKLFF. The CDR3 coding sequence is TGCAGTGCTATTGAAGGGGATGAAAAACTGTTTTTT.

This clone has only a few counts. Other nucleotide sequences in the sample specify the same CDR3. This chain joins TRBV7-2 and TRBJ2-7; unclear D gene. The CDR3 loop spans 11 amino acids. V was trimmed by 4 bases and J by 3 bases, leaving 4 bases between them. Per germline, CDR1 SGHTA and CDR2 FQGNSA. CDR3 sequence reads: CASSSYYEQYF. The DNA of the CDR3 is TGTGCCAGCAGCTCCTACTACGAGCAGTACTTC.